This T cell receptor beta chain was profiled in a study of Tregs in tolerant kidney transplant recipients. This CDR3 has 14 residues. V lost 1 base and J lost 8; bases outside the gene matches: 6. The germline V gene encodes CDR1 KGHSH and CDR2 LQKENI. Unstimulated Tregs (CD4+CD25+CD127-) and CD4+CD25- non-Tregs were sorted from PBMCs. Repertoires were generated with immunoSEQ multiplex PCR, while TCRdb's copy carries only in-frame clones and drops some. This sample has about 240,000 clones; about 86% occur once, and the top ten carry over 0.5%. Overall study results and limits: The most relevant donor-specific Treg TCRbeta repertoire apparently came from expansion with activated donor B cells. This study did not directly address biological reproducibility.

Remarks on this clone: Antigen: not known.

The material sequenced was CD4+ T cells from blood. This receptor was obtained from a human donor in good health. This rearrangement joins TRBV18 to TRBJ1-2; 8 nucleotides align to TRBD1. As DNA, the CDR3 is TGTGCCAGCTCACCACAACGGACAGGGAAAGGCTACACCTTC. Its protein product is CASSPQRTGKGYTF.